In its sample, the clone carrying this T cell receptor (beta chain) was seen a few times. V shed 3 bases and J 2 bases; nucleotides not matched to a gene: 2. This CDR3 contains 15 residues. The V gene's germline CDR1 is SGHRS and CDR2 YFSETQ. TCRdb passed the RT-PCR reads through MiXCR, listing each CDR3 protein once. The table has about 700,000 distinct CDR3 sequences, 14% seen once; the top ten hold roughly 3.9%. The J gene is TRBJ2-3, the V gene TRBV5-1, with TRBD2 identical over 11 bases. The sample was memory CD4+ T cells from blood. This TCR derives from a female donor in good health, serving as a healthy control. The CDR3 region is CASSSGLAATDTQYF. CDR3 nucleotides: TGCGCCAGCAGCTCGGGACTAGCGGCCACAGATACGCAGTATTTT.